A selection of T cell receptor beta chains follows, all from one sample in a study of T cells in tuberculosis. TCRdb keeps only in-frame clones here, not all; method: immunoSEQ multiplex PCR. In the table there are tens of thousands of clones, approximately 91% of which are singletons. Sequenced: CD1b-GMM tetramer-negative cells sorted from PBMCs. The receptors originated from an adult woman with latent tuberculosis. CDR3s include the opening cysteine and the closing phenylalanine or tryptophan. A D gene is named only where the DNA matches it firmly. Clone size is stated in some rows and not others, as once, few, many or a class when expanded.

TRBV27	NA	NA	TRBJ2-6	TGTGCCAGCAGTTCACTTCCAGGGGCCGGGGCCAACGTCCTGACTTTC	CASSSLPGAGANVLTF
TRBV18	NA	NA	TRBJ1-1	TGTGCCAGCTCACCATCGGACAGACTTGCAGCTTTCTTT	CASSPSDRLAAFF
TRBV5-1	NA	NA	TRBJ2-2	TGCGCCAGCACAGTTAAACCCGGGGAGCTGTTTTTT	CASTVKPGELFF
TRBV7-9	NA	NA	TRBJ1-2	TGTGCCAGCAGTTCCGGGACTCTAAGCTATGGCTACACCTTC	CASSSGTLSYGYTF
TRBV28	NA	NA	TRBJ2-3	TGTGCCAGCAGTTTACGGGATACGCAGTATTTT	CASSLRDTQYF
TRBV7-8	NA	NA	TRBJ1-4	TGTGCCAGCAGCTTAGGTTCCAGGGCCGGTGCTGAAAAACTGTTTTTT	CASSLGSRAGAEKLFF
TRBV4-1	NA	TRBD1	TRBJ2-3	TGCGCCAGCAGCCAAGCGCCATCCGGACAGGGGAGTCGAGATACGCAGTATTTT	CASSQAPSGQGSRDTQYF
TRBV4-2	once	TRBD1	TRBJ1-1	TGTGCCAGCAGCAACGAACAGGGGTCGAACACTGAAGCTTTCTTT	CASSNEQGSNTEAFF
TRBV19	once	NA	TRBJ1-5	TGTGCCAGTAGTATCTCTTCCGGGACAAGCAATCAGCCCCAGCATTTT	CASSISSGTSNQPQHF
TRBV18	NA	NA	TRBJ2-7	TGTGCTAGTGCGGGACTCTCCTACGAGCAGTACTTC	CASAGLSYEQYF
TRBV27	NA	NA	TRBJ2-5	TGTGCCAGCAGTTTGAGAACAGGGCGAAAATTCCAAGAGACCCAGTACTTC	CASSLRTGRKFQETQYF
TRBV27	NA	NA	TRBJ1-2	TGTGCCAGCAGTTTAAACAGGTTGTCTAACTATGGCTACACCTTC	CASSLNRLSNYGYTF
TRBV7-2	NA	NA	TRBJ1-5	TGTGCCAGCAGGCAGGGAGGACAGCCCCAGCATTTT	CASRQGGQPQHF
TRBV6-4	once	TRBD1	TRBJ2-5	TGTGCCAGCAGCCCGGACAGGGGGCAGGGAGAGACCCAGTACTTC	CASSPDRGQGETQYF
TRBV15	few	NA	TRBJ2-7	TGTGCCACCAGCAGAGAGTCGCCGGACATCTCCCCCGAGCAGTACTTC	CATSRESPDISPEQYF
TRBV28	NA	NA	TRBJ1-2	TGTGCCAGCAGTTTGTTAGGGGGATCTAACTATGGCTACACCTTC	CASSLLGGSNYGYTF
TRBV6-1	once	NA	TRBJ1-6	TGTGCCAGCAGTGAGGTTCCGGGACTCAATAATTCACCCCTCCACTTT	CASSEVPGLNNSPLHF
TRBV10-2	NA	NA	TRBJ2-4	TGCGCCAGCAGTGAGTCAGGGGAATCAGCCAAAAACATTCAGTACTTC	CASSESGESAKNIQYF
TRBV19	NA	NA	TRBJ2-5	TGTGCCAGTAGATCCTACGTCCAAGAGACCCAGTACTTC	CASRSYVQETQYF
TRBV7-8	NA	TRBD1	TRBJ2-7	TGTGCCAGCAGCTTAGGTGGGACAGACGAGCAGTACTTC	CASSLGGTDEQYF
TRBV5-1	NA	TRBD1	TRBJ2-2	TGCGCCAGCAGCTCCAATGACAGGGGGATCACCGGGGAGCTGTTTTTT	CASSSNDRGITGELFF
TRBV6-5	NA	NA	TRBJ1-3	TGTGCCAGCAGTTACTCCAGGGTCTCTGGAAACACCATATATTTT	CASSYSRVSGNTIYF
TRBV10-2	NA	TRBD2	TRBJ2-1	TGCGCCAGCGGCCAGACCGAGCGGGGGGGCGGGCAGTTCTTC	CASGQTERGGGQFF
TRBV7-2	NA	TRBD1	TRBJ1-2	TGTGCCAGCAGCTTATATGGGACAGGGGGGGTTGATGGCTACACCTTC	CASSLYGTGGVDGYTF
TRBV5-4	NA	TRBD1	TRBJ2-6	TGTGCCAGCAGCTTGAACAGGGGAAGCTCTGGGGCCAACGTCCTGACTTTC	CASSLNRGSSGANVLTF
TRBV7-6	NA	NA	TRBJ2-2	TGTGCCAGCAGCAACCGACTTAGCCTCGCCGGGGAGCTGTTTTTT	CASSNRLSLAGELFF
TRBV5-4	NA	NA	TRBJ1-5	TGTGCCAGCAGCCTACAGGGACGCAATCAGCCCCAGCATTTT	CASSLQGRNQPQHF
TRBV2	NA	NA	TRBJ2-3	TGTGCCAGCACTATGGGCGATACGCAGTATTTT	CASTMGDTQYF
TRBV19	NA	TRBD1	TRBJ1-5	TGTGCCAGTAGTATATCAGGGGGGCAGCCCCAGCATTTT	CASSISGGQPQHF
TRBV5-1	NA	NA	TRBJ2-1	TGCGCCAGCAGCTTGGACAGGGTTGATGAGCAGTTCTTC	CASSLDRVDEQFF
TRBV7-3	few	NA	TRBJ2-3	TGTGCCAGCAGCCCAGGAGGCCCGGCAGATACGCAGTATTTT	CASSPGGPADTQYF
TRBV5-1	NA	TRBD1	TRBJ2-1	TGCGCCAGCAGCTCGTCAGGGGGCGATGAGCAGTTCTTC	CASSSSGGDEQFF
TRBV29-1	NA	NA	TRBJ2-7	TGCAGCGCACTGCAGGGCCCCTACGAGCAGTACTTC	CSALQGPYEQYF
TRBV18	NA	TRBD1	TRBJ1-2	TGTGCCAGCTCTGGACAGGGTCAGCTGGGCTATGGCTACACCTTC	CASSGQGQLGYGYTF
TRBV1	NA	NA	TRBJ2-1	TGCACCAGCAGCCAGGCCACGGGGACTCCCAATGAGCAGTTCTTC	CTSSQATGTPNEQFF
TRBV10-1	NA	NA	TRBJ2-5	TGCGCCATCCCTCCCCCGTGGCTAGCCCAGTACTTC	CAIPPPWLAQYF
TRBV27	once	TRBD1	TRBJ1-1	TGTGCCAGTACCCCAATACAGGGGTCCGGCACTGAAGCTTTCTTT	CASTPIQGSGTEAFF
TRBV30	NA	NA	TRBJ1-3	TGTGCCTGGAAGGTCGGGGTCTCTGGAAACACCATATATTTT	CAWKVGVSGNTIYF
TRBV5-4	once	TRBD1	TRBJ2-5	TGTGCCAGCAGCTTGGGACAGGGCTCAGAGACCCAGTACTTC	CASSLGQGSETQYF
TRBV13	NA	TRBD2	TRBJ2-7	TGTGCCAGCAGCTTATGGGGGGTCGGGACTAGCGGAACCTACGAGCAGTACTTC	CASSLWGVGTSGTYEQYF
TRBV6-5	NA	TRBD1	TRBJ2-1	TGTGCCAGCACCCCCCTCGGACAGGGGGCGAATGAGCAGTTCTTC	CASTPLGQGANEQFF
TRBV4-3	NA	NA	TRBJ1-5	TGCGCCAGCAGCCAAGAGAGGCAGGGAGGTCAGCCCCAGCATTTT	CASSQERQGGQPQHF
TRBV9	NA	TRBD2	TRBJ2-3	TGTGCCAGCAGCGTAGGCGGGGGGGCCGCAGATACGCAGTATTTT	CASSVGGGAADTQYF
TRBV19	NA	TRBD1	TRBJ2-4	TGTGCCAGTAGGGGACAGGGAATTGGCATTCAGTACTTC	CASRGQGIGIQYF
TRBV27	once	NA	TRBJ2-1	TGTGCCAGCACATGGACAGCGGTTAACAATGAGCAGTTCTTC	CASTWTAVNNEQFF
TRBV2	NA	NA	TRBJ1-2	TGTGCCAGCAGCAGACAGTATGGCTACACCTTC	CASSRQYGYTF
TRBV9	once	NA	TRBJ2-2	TGTGCCAGCAGCAAAGGGGTGGGTTGGCCCGGGGAGCTGTTTTTT	CASSKGVGWPGELFF
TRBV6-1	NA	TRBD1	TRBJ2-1	TGTGCCAGCAGTCACCGCCGGGACAGGGACAATGAGCAGTTCTTC	CASSHRRDRDNEQFF
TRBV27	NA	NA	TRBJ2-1	TGTGCCAGCAGTTTATATCCACAGGGTTCAAACAATGAGCAGTTCTTC	CASSLYPQGSNNEQFF
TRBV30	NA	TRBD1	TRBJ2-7	TGTGCCTATATTCAGGGGGACTCCTACGAGCAGTACTTC	CAYIQGDSYEQYF
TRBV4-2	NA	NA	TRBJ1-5	TGTGCCAGCAGCCAAGGTCCCCACGGGTCGAATCAGCCCCAGCATTTT	CASSQGPHGSNQPQHF
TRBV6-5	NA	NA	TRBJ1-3	TGTGCCAGCAGTTACTCGAATGGGGGCAACACCATATATTTT	CASSYSNGGNTIYF
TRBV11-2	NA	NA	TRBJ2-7	TGTGCCAGCAGCTTAACCGGGAACACCTACGAGCAGTACTTC	CASSLTGNTYEQYF
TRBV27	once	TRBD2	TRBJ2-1	TGTGCCAGCAGTCCGGGACTAGCGGGGGGGGCCGGCAATGAGCAGTTCTTC	CASSPGLAGGAGNEQFF
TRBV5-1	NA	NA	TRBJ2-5	TGCGCCAGCAGCCCGGGACGGGGGTTCCAAGAGACCCAGTACTTC	CASSPGRGFQETQYF